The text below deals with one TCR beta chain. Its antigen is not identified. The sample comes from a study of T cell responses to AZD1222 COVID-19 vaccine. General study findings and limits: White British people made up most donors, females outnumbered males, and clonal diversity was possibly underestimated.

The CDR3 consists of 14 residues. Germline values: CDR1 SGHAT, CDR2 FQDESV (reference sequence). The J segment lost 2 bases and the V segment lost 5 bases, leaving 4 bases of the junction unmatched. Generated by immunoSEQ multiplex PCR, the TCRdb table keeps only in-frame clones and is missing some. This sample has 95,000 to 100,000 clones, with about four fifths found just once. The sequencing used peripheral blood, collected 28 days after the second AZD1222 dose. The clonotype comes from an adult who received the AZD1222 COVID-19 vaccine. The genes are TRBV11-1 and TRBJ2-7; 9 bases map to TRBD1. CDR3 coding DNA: TGTGCCAGCAGCCTCGGGACAGGGCCCTACGAGCAGTACTTC. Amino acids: CASSLGTGPYEQYF.